The present T cell receptor (beta chain) was sequenced within a study of cytomegalovirus exposure and HLA in healthy donors. About the research overall: The same platform was used for the 95 to 150 validation repertoires and the roughly 720 first-cohort repertoires, a later analysis reported. General study points: There were around 160 TCR beta chains listed as cytomegalovirus-associated.

The germline V gene has CDR1 MDHEN and CDR2 SYDVKM. The CDR3 spans 16 residues. The J segment lost 0 bases and the V segment lost 5 bases, leaving 9 bases of the junction unmatched. In regard to this clone: The antigen is undetermined.

Sequencing used immunoSEQ multiplex PCR; TCRdb keeps in-frame clones, though not all of them. The data show 150,000 to 250,000 clones, with more than 65% seen just once and 13% held by the top ten. The sequenced sample consisted of PBMCs. The chain uses TRBV28 and TRBJ1-1, with 7 bases aligning to TRBD1. The source is a woman aged 30 to 39 in good health and CMV-seropositive. The CDR3 coding sequence is TGTGCCAGCAGTCCCCCATCGACAGGGTTGAACACTGAAGCTTTCTTT. Translating gives CASSPPSTGLNTEAFF.